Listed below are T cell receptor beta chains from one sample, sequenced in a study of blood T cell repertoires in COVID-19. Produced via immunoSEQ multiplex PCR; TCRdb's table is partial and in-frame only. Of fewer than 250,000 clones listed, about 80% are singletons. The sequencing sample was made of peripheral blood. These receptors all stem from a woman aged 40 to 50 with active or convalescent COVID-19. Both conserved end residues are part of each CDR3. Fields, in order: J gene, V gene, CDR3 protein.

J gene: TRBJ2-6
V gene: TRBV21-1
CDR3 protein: CASGKGDASGANVLTF

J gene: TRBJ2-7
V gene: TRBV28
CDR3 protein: CASSNESYEQYF

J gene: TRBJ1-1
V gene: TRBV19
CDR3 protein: CASSIVTGITEAFF

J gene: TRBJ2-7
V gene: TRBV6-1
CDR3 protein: CASSEPEYGQYF

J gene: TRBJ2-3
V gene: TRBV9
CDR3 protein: CASSVAGGEGTDTQYF

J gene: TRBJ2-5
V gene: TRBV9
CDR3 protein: CASNELAVQETQYF

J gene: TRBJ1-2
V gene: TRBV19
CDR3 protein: CASRDSPNYGYTF

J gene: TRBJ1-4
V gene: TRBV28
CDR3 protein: CASGREGAPNEKLFF

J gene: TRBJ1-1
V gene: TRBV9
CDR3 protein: CASSVGAGSYTEAFF

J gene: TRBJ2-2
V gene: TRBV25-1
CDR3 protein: CASKGSGTGELFF

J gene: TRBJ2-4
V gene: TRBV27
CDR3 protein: CASSPLLAGGGDIQYF

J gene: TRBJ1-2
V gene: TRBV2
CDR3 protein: CASKWGADYGYTF

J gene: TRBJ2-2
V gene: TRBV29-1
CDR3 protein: CSVEGLAENTGELFF

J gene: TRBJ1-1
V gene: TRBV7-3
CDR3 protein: CASSFGGNTEAFF

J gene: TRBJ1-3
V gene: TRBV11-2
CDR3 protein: CASSLVREFSGNTIYF

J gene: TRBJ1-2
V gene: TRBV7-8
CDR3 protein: CASSRPSGYGYTF

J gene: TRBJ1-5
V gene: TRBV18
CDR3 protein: CASSPLGANQPQHF

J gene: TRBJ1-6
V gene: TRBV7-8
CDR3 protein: CASSVRNSPLHF

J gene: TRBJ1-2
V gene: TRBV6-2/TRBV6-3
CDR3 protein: CASSWDRHGYTF

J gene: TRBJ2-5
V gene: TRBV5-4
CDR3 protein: CASRGGGSGEETQYF

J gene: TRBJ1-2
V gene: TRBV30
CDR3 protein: CAWSQGFDHGYTF

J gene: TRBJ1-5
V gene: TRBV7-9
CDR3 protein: CASSLKGGDQPQHF

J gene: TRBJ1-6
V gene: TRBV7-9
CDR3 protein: CASRAASFGSPLHF

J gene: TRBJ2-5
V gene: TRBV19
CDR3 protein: CASTLGRGGAGETQYF

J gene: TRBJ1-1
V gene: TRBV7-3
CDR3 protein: CASSPGLQNTEAFF

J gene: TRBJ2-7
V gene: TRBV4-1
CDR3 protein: CASSQGPGYEQYF

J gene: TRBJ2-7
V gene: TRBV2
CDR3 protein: CASSPPGAYEQYF

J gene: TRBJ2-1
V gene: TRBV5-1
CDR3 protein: CASSTLTSGYNEQFF

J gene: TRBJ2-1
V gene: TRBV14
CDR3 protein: CASSQERVTEQFF

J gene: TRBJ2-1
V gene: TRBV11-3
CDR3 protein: CASSLALLSSEQFF

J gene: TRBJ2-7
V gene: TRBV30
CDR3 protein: CAWSLQTGQKYEQYF

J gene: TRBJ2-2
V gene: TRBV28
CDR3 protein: CASSSNPGAGELFF

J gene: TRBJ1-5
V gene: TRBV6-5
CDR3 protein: CASLPQVYSNQPQHF

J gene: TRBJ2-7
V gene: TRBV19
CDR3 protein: CASSIRSGLYEQYF

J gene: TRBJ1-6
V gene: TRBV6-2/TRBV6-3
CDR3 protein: CASSYRGGRNSPLHF

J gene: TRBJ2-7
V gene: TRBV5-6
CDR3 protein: CASSHDRGYNEQYF

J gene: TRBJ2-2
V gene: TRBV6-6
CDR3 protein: CASSRFGSSGGRNTGELFF

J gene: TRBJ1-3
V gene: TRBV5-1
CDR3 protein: CASSLDRAPGNTIYF

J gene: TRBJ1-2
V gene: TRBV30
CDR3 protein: CAWTPTGPAGYTF

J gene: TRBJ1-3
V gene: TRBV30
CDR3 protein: CAWSAGVSGNTIYF

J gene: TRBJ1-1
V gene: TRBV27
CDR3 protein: CASSLYGGEHSAFF

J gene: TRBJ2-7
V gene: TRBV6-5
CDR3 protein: CASSYLSSGSFYEQYF

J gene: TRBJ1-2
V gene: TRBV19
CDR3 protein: CASSTQGFHGYTF

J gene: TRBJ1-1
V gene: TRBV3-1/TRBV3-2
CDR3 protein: CASSQGRGSGAFF

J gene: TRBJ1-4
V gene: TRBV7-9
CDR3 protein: CASSLVGQGYEKLFF

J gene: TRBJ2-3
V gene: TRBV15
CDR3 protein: CATSRVLLAGFSTDTQYF

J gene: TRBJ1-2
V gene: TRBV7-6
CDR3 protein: CASSLGTGGFYGYTF

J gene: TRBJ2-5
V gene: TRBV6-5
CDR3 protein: CASSFLTDIQETQYF

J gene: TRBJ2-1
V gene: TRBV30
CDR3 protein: CAWTMDRGNEQFF

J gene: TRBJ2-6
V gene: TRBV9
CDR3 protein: CASSVGQSGANVLTF

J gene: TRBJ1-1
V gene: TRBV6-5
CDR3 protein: CASSYSRRNTEAFF

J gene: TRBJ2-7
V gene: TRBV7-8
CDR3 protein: CASSSRTGVPTYEQYF

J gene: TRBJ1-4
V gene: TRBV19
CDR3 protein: CASSNIQGNNEKLFF

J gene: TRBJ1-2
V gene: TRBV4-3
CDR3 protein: CASSQTTANYGYTF

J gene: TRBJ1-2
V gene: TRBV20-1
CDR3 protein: CSQNGYTF

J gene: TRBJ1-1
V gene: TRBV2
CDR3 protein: CASRGTGGDTEAFF

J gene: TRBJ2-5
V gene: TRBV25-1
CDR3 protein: CASRSSGRETQYF

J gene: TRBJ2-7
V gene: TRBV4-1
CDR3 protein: CASSQGLAGGFGLDEQYF

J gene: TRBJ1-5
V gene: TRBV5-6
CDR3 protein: CASSLRVEVDQPQHF

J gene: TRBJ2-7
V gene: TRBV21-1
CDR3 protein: CASLPPSGTSYEQYF